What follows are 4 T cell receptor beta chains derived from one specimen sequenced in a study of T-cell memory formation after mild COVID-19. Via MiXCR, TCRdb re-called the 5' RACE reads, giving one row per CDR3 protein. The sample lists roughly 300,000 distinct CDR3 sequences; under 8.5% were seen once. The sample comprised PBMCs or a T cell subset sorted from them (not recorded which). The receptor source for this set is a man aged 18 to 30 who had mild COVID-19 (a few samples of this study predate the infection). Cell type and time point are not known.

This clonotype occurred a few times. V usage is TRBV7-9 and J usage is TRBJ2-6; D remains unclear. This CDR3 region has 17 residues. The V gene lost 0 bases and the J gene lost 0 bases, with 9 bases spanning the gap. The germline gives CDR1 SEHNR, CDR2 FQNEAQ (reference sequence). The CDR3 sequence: CASSLAEQISGANVLTF. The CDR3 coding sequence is TGTGCCAGCAGCTTAGCGGAACAAATCTCTGGGGCCAACGTCCTGACTTTC.

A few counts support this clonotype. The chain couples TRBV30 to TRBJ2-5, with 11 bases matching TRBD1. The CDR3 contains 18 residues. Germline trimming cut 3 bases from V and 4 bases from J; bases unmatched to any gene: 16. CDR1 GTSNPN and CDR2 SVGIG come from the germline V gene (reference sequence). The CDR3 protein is CAWRRDRGAATKLETQYF. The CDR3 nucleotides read TGTGCCTGGAGACGGGACAGGGGGGCGGCGACAAAATTAGAGACCCAGTACTTC.

CDR3 nucleotides: TGTGCCAGCAGTTTAGGGGGGCCGCCCCTAACCGGGGAGCTGTTTTTT. Protein: CASSLGGPPLTGELFF. The V call is TRBV12-3 or TRBV12-4, the J call TRBJ2-2; tentatively, D is TRBD1 (6 bases). The ends were cut back, 1 base at V and 5 bases at J, with 14 bases in the middle. The CDR3 loop spans 16 amino acids.

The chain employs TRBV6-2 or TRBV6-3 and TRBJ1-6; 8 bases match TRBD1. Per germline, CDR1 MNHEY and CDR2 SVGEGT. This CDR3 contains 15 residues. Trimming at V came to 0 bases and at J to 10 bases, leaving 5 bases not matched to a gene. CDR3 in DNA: TGTGCCAGCAGTTACTCCGCAGGGGGCCTATCACCCCTCCACTTT. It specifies CASSYSAGGLSPLHF.